These 18 T cell receptor beta chains were sequenced from one sample in a study of cytomegalovirus exposure and HLA in healthy donors. In the PCR, 60 Vbeta and 13 Jbeta primers were used. The assay was immunoSEQ multiplex PCR, and TCRdb's table has in-frame clones only and misses some. Here the sample spans about 140,000 clones, roughly 76% being singletons. Sequenced: PBMCs. These receptors were taken from a female donor in good health and CMV-seronegative.

The gene calls are TRBV30 and TRBJ1-5; 8 bases match TRBD1. CDR1 is GTSNPN and CDR2 is SVGIG in the germline V gene (reference sequence). Losses at the gene ends were 5 bases for V and 6 bases for J; bases not matched to a gene: 21. The CDR3 is 18 amino acids. In nucleotides, the CDR3 is TGTGCCTGGCAGGACTACAGGGGGACCTCCAAGAGGGGTCAGCCCCAGCATTTT. Amino acids: CAWQDYRGTSKRGQPQHF.

The rearrangement joins TRBV6-5 to TRBJ2-7, with D possibly TRBD1 on 6 matching bases. Germline CDR1 reads MNHEY; CDR2 reads SVGAGI. V gave up 6 bases and J gave up 0 bases, with 15 bases separating them. The CDR3 loop spans 15 amino acids. This CDR3 is CASSPGTPTSYEQYF. DNA of the CDR3: TGTGCCAGCAGCCCCGGGACACCTACCTCCTACGAGCAGTACTTC.

The CDR3 reads CASSLAGGPLIAQASGTQYF. The CDR3 region has the DNA TGTGCCAGCAGCTTAGCGGGGGGACCCCTAATTGCACAGGCCTCGGGGACGCAGTATTTT. The chain links TRBV7-8 to TRBJ2-3; a possible D gene is TRBD2 (6 bases). Germline V lookup: CDR1 SGHVS, CDR2 FQNEAQ. This CDR3 is built from 20 residues. The V gene lost 0 bases and the J gene lost 9 bases, with 31 bases spanning the gap.

The rearrangement links TRBV7-2 to TRBJ2-1; TRBD1 aligns across 9 bases. J gave up 9 bases and V 2 bases, and 8 bases lay outside the gene matches. From germline, CDR1 is SGHTA and CDR2 FQGNSA. This CDR3 has 15 amino acids. CDR3: CASSLTGGLESEQFF. The CDR3 nucleotides read TGTGCCAGCAGCTTAACAGGGGGCCTTGAGAGTGAGCAGTTCTTC.

This clone was found once. The chain carries TRBV25-1 and TRBJ2-7, with D possibly being TRBD1 (6 bases). This CDR3 contains 14 residues. CDR1 is MGHDK, CDR2 SYGVNS, per germline. Trimming removed 4 bases at V and 4 bases at J, with 14 bases between. As DNA, the CDR3 is TGTGCCAGCAGTGCCAGGGGTTTTGTGTACGAGCAGTACTTC. Protein: CASSARGFVYEQYF.

The J gene is TRBJ2-3, the V gene TRBV6-1; TRBD1 aligns across 8 bases. The junction had 3 bases not matched to a gene; V was cut back by 7 bases and J by 0 bases. The CDR3 has 14 amino acids. In germline, CDR1 is MNHNS, CDR2 SASEGT. The CDR3 coding sequence is TGTGCCAGCACCGGGGACAGGAGCACAGATACGCAGTATTTT. Residues: CASTGDRSTDTQYF.

The V and J genes are TRBV10-1 and TRBJ1-5, with a possible D match to TRBD1 (6 bases). Trimming took 5 bases from V and 4 from J, leaving 9 bases between them. This CDR3 has 13 amino acids. The germline V gene has CDR1 WNHNN and CDR2 SYGVQD (reference sequence). CDR3 coding DNA: TGCGCCAGCAGTTCAGGGGTAAATCAGCCCCAGCATTTT. As protein: CASSSGVNQPQHF.

This rearrangement joins TRBV10-1 to TRBJ2-3, with D perhaps TRBD1 (5 bases). Per the germline V gene, CDR1 is WNHNN and CDR2 is SYGVQD (reference sequence). V gave up 4 bases and J gave up 2 bases, with 10 bases separating them. The CDR3 totals 14 residues. The CDR3 DNA sequence: TGCGCCAGCAGTGGACAGAGGATCACAGATACGCAGTATTTT. It specifies CASSGQRITDTQYF.

V and J are TRBV15 and TRBJ2-3; possibly TRBD2 for D (5 bases). Between the trimmed V and J ends, which lost 1 base and 1 base, there was a span of 9 bases. This CDR3 contains 15 residues. Germline V gene sequence: CDR1 LNHNV, CDR2 YYDKDF (reference sequence). CDR3 DNA sequence: TGTGCCACCAGCAGAGGGGATAGCGGCACAGATACGCAGTATTTT. It encodes CATSRGDSGTDTQYF.

Here the CDR3 DNA reads TGTGCCAGCAGTATAACAGGGAGCTATGGCTACACCTTC. Protein sequence: CASSITGSYGYTF. This rearrangement joins TRBV28 to TRBJ1-2, with D perhaps matching TRBD1 (6 bases). CDR1 and CDR2 (germline): MDHEN, SYDVKM. The length of the CDR3 is 13 residues. V was clipped by 5 bases and J by 4 bases, with 11 bases between them.

J is TRBJ2-7 and V is TRBV7-9; the match to TRBD1 covers 7 bases. CDR3 length: 13 amino acids. The V segment lost 4 bases and the J segment 0 bases; nucleotides outside the gene matches: 0. Germline V CDR1 and CDR2: SEHNR, FQNEAQ (reference sequence). CDR3 bases: TGTGCCAGCAGCTGGACAGGCTCCTACGAGCAGTACTTC. Its protein is CASSWTGSYEQYF.

This clone was seen more than once but under ten times. V usage is TRBV6-1 and J usage is TRBJ1-5; 9 positions match TRBD1. CDR1 is MNHNS and CDR2 is SASEGT in the germline V gene. V was pared by 4 bases and J by 6 bases, with 4 bases of the junction left unmatched. CDR3 length: 14 amino acids. The CDR3 coding sequence is TGTGCCAGCAGTGGGGGACAGGGAGGTCAGCCCCAGCATTTT. As protein: CASSGGQGGQPQHF.

The chain couples TRBV14 to TRBJ2-7; weak D call: TRBD2 (12 bases). Germline V gene data show CDR1 as SGHDN and CDR2 as FVKESK. V lost 4 bases to trimming and J lost 7 bases, with 32 bases between them. CDR3 length: 19 amino acids. The CDR3 region has the DNA TGTGCCAGCAGCCCTACGCGGGACAGGGGGAATCTAGCGGGAGGGGAGCAGTACTTC. Translation gives CASSPTRDRGNLAGGEQYF. The full variable domain, its missing parts supplied by reference TRBV14 and TRBJ2-7, is EAGVTQFPSHSVIEKGQTVTLRCDPISGHDNLYWYRRVMGKEIKFLLHFVKESKQDESGMPNNRFLAERTGGTYSTLKVQPAELEDSGVYFCASSPTRDRGNLAGGEQYFGPGTRLTVT.

The V and J genes are TRBV5-1 and TRBJ1-5; perhaps TRBD1 as D (6 bases). Per the germline V gene, CDR1 is SGHRS and CDR2 is YFSETQ. Between the trimmed V and J ends, which lost 0 bases and 3 bases, there was a span of 13 bases. The CDR3 is made up of 16 amino acids. The CDR3 loop is CASSLDPGQTNQPQHF. CDR3 sequence (DNA): TGCGCCAGCAGCTTGGACCCGGGACAAACCAATCAGCCCCAGCATTTT.

This clone was recorded a few times. V gene TRBV28 combines with J gene TRBJ1-1, with no clear D. The V gene's germline CDR1 is MDHEN and CDR2 SYDVKM. The CDR3 runs 14 residues. The germline V and J ends were trimmed by 2 bases and 1 base, with 8 bases remaining between them. The CDR3 bases are TGTGCCAGCAGTTTAGAGGCGGGGAACACTGAAGCTTTCTTT. Its protein is CASSLEAGNTEAFF.

The CDR3 protein is CASSFRKAGGGETQYF. CDR3 DNA sequence: TGTGCCAGCAGCTTTAGGAAAGCGGGGGGAGGAGAGACCCAGTACTTC. This chain uses TRBV5-4 with TRBJ2-5; TRBD2 aligns across 9 bases. This CDR3 contains 16 residues. The germline CDR1 and CDR2 sequences are SGHNT and YYREEE (reference sequence). V gave up 2 bases and J gave up 4 bases; unmatched junction bases: 9.

The chain uses TRBV4-1 and TRBJ2-1; 12 bases map to TRBD2. The germline CDR1 and CDR2 sequences are MGHRA and YSYEKL. Unmatched junction bases numbered 11, after V lost 0 bases and J lost 8 bases. The CDR3 totals 18 residues. CDR3 protein: CASSQDSFGTSGSDEQFF. In DNA form, the CDR3 reads TGCGCCAGCAGCCAAGATTCTTTCGGGACTAGCGGGTCGGATGAGCAGTTCTTC.

V is TRBV7-2 and J is TRBJ1-1, with no clear D. Looked up from germline, CDR1 is SGHTA and CDR2 is FQGNSA. The V and J ends lost 5 bases and 2 bases respectively, with 6 bases between them. The CDR3 is 12 residues long. As DNA, the CDR3 is TGTGCCAGCAGCCATCCCAACACTGAAGCTTTCTTT. Protein: CASSHPNTEAFF.